This T cell receptor beta chain was recovered during a study of T-cell memory formation after mild COVID-19. Study details: TCR clusters showed largely donor specificity. Findings and caveats of the study: Clones contracting over day 15 to 85 were CD4/CD8 balanced, with later expanders leaning CD4+. Largely, contracting CD4+ clones fell within CM and EM, and contracting CD8+ clones within EMRA. The appearance of some responding clones in pre-infection memory suggested that cross-reactive memory joined.

Germline-derived CDR1 and CDR2 are MNHEY and SVGAGI. The length of the CDR3 is 16 residues. One entry per CDR3 protein results from TCRdb running MiXCR on the 5' RACE reads. The sample gives about 180,000 distinct CDR3 sequences, 16% of which show up once; 2% to 2.5% is in the top ten. With regard to this clonotype: No antigen is known for it. A junction end diverges from the germline sequence, so it may reflect a read error.

This TCR was sampled from an adult woman who had mild COVID-19 (a few samples of this study predate the infection). Cell type and time point are not known. Source material: PBMCs or a T cell subset sorted from them (not recorded which). V usage is TRBV6-5 and J usage is TRBJ2-6; TRBD1 matches 9 bases. The CDR3 sequence is CASSYGQGPGDNVLTF. The CDR3 DNA reads TGTGCCAGCAGTTACGGACAGGGGCCGGGGGACAACGTCCTGACTTTC.